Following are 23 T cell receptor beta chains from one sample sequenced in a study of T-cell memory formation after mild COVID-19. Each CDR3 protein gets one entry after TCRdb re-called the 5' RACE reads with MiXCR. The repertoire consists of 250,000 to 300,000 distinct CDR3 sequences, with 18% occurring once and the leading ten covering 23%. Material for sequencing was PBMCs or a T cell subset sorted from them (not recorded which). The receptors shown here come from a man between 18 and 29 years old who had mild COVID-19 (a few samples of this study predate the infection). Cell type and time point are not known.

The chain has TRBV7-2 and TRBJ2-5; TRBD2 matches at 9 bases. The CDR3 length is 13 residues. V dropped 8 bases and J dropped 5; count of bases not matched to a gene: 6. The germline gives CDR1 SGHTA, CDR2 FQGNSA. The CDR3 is CASGPSGEETQYF. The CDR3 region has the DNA TGTGCCAGCGGCCCTAGCGGGGAGGAGACCCAGTACTTC.

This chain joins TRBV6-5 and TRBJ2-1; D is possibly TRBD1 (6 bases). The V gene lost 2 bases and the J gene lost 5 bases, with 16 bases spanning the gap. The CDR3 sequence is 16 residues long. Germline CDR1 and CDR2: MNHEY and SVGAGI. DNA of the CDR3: TGTGCCAGCAGTTACGAAACCGGGACATTGCACAATGAGCAGTTCTTC. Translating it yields CASSYETGTLHNEQFF.

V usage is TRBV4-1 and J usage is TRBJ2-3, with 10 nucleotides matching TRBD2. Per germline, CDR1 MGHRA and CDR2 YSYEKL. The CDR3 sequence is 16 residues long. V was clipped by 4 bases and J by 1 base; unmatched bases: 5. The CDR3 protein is CASSRSSGGGTDTQYF. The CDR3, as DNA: TGCGCCAGCAGCCGTTCTAGCGGGGGAGGCACAGATACGCAGTATTTT.

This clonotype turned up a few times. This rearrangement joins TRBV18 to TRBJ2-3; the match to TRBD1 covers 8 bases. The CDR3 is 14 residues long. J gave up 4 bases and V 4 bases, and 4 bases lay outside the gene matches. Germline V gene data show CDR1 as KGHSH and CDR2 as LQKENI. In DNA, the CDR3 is TGTGCCAGCTCACGGCTGGACAGGGCAGATACGCAGTATTTT. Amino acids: CASSRLDRADTQYF.

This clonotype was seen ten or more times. CDR3 in amino acids: CASSSLTGGAGTDTQYF. In DNA form, the CDR3 reads TGCGCCAGCAGCTCCCTGACAGGGGGCGCCGGCACAGATACGCAGTATTTT. The chain links TRBV5-1 to TRBJ2-3, with 10 bases identical to TRBD1. J gave up 1 base and V 3 bases, and 8 bases lay outside the gene matches. Germline V lookup: CDR1 SGHRS, CDR2 YFSETQ. CDR3 length: 17 amino acids. Full variable domain (outside the CDR3, taken from reference TRBV5-1 and TRBJ2-3): KAGVTQTPRYLIKTRGQQVTLSCSPISGHRSVSWYQQTPGQGLQFLFEYFSETQRNKGNFPGRFSGRQFSNSRSEMNVSTLELGDSALYLCASSSLTGGAGTDTQYFGPGTRLTVL.

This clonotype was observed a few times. The DNA for the CDR3 is TGCAGCTTCTACGGGGCCACAGATACGCAGTATTTT. Protein: CSFYGATDTQYF. The genes are TRBV29-1 and TRBJ2-3, with D perhaps being TRBD1 or TRBD2 (5 bases each). Per germline, CDR1 SQVTM and CDR2 ANQGSEA. The CDR3 extends over 12 amino acids. V shed 8 bases and J shed 2 bases, with 11 bases lying between them.

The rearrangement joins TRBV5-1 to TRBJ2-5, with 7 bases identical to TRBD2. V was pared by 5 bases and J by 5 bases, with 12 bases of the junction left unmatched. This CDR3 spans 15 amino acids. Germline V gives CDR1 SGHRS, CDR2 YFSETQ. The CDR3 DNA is TGCGCCAGCAGACTTAGCGGGCATCCGGGGGAGACCCAGTACTTC. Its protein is CASRLSGHPGETQYF.

CDR3 in amino acids: CASSFTGLYNSPLHF. CDR3 bases: TGTGCCAGCAGCTTTACAGGGCTCTATAATTCACCCCTCCACTTT. The chain has TRBV7-8 and TRBJ1-6; perhaps TRBD1 as D (6 bases). Trimming left V 3 bases short and J 3 bases short, with 9 bases between. The CDR3 consists of 15 residues. From germline, CDR1 is SGHVS and CDR2 FQNEAQ.

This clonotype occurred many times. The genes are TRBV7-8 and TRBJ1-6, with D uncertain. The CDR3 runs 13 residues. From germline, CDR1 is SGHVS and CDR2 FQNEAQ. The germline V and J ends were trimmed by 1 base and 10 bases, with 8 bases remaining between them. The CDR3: CASSLGGGSPLHF. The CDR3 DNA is TGTGCCAGCAGCTTAGGAGGTGGGTCACCCCTCCACTTT.

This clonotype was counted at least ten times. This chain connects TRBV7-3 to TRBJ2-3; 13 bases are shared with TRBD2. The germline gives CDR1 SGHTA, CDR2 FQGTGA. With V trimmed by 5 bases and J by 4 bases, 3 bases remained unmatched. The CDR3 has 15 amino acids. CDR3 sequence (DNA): TGTGCCAGCAGCCCAGGACTAGCGGGGGCAGATACGCAGTATTTT. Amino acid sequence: CASSPGLAGADTQYF.

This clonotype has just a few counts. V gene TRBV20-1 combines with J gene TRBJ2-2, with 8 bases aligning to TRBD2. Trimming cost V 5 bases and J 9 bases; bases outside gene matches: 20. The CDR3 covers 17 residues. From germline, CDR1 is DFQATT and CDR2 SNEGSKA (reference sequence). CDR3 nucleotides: TGCAGTGCTCCCTCGTCGGGGAGCGGGGGCCAAAGGCGGGAGCTGTTTTTT. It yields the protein CSAPSSGSGGQRRELFF.

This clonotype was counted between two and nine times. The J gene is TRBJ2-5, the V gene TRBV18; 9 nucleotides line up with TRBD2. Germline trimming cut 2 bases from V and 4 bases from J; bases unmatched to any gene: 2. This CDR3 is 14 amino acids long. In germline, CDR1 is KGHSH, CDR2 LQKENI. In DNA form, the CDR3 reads TGTGCCAGCTCACCAGCGGGGGGGCCAGAGACCCAGTACTTC. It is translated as CASSPAGGPETQYF. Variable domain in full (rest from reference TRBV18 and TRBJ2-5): NAGVMQNPRHLVRRRGQEARLRCSPMKGHSHVYWYRQLPEEGLKFMVYLQKENIIDESGMPKERFSAEFPKEGPSILRIQQVVRGDSAAYFCASSPAGGPETQYFGPGTRLLVL.

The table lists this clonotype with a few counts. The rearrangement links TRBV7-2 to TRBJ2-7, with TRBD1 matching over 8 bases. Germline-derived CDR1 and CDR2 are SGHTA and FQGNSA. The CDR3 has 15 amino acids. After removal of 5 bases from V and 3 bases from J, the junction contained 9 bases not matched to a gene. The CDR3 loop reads CASSVTGVGGYEQYV. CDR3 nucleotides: TGTGCCAGCAGCGTGACAGGGGTCGGGGGCTACGAGCAGTACGTC.

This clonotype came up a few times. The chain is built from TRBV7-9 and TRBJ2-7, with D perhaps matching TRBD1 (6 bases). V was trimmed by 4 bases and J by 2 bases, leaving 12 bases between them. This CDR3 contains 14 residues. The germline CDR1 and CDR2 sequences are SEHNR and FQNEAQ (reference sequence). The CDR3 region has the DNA TGTGCCAGCAGCTCCAGGGGAATTCCCTACGAGCAGTACTTC. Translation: CASSSRGIPYEQYF.

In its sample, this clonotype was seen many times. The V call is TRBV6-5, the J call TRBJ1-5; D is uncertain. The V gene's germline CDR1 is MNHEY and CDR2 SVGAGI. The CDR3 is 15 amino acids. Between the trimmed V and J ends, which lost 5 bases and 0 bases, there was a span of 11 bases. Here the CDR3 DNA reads TGTGCCAGCAGTCCTCAAGGTTATAGCAATCAGCCCCAGCATTTT. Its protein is CASSPQGYSNQPQHF.

The CDR3 region is CAISVETGRGEKLFF. The DNA for the CDR3 is TGTGCCATCAGTGTCGAGACAGGGAGAGGTGAAAAACTGTTTTTT. The genes are TRBV10-3 and TRBJ1-4; 7 bases are a match to TRBD1. The junction had 9 bases not matched to a gene; V was cut back by 4 bases and J by 7 bases. The CDR3 loop spans 15 amino acids. CDR1 ENHRY and CDR2 SYGVKD come from the germline V gene.

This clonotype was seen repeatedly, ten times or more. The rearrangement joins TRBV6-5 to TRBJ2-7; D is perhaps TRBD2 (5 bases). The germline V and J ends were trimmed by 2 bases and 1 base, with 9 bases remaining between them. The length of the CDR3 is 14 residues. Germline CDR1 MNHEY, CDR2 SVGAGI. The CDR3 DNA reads TGTGCCAGCAGTTACACTAGAGGGTCCTACGAGCAGTACTTC. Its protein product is CASSYTRGSYEQYF.

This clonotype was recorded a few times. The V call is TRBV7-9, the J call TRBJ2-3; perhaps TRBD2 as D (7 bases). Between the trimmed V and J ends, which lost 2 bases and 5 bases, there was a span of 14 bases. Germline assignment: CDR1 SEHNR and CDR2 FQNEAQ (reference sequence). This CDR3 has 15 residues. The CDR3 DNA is TGTGCCAGCAGCTTATTAAGGGGGGGCAAAGATACGCAGTATTTT. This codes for CASSLLRGGKDTQYF.

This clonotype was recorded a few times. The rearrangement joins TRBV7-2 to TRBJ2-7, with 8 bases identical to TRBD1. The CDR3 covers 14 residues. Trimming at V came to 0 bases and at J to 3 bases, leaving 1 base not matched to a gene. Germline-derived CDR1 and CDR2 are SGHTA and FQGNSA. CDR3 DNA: TGTGCCAGCAGCTTAGCCGGACAGGGCTACGAGCAGTACGTC. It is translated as CASSLAGQGYEQYV.

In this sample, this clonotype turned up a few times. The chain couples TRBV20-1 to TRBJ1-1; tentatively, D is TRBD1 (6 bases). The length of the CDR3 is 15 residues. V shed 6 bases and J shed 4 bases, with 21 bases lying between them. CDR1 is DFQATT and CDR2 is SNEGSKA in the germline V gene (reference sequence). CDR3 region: CSARTTTRGLTEAFF. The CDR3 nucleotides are TGCAGTGCCAGAACAACAACCAGGGGTCTCACTGAAGCTTTCTTT.

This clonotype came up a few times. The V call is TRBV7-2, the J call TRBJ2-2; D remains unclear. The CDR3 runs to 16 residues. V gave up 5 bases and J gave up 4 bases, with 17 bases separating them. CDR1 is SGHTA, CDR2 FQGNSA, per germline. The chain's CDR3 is CASSVQPGSSTGELFF. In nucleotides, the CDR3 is TGTGCCAGCAGCGTTCAGCCGGGCAGTTCCACCGGGGAGCTGTTTTTT.

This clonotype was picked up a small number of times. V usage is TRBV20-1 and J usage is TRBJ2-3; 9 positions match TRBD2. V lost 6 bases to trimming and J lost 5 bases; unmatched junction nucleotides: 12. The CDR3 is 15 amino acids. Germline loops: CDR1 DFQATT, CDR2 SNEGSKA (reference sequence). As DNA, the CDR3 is TGCAGTGCCGAGGTCGGGCGGGGGGGCCAAGATACGCAGTATTTT. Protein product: CSAEVGRGGQDTQYF.

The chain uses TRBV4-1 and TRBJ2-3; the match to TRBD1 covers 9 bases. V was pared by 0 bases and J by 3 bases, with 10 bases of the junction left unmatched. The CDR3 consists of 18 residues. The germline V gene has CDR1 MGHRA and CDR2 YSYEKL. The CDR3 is CASSQEGPGQGMTDTQYF. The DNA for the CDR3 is TGCGCCAGCAGCCAAGAGGGCCCAGGACAGGGGATGACAGATACGCAGTATTTT.